This T cell receptor (beta chain) was sequenced during a study of vaccination and CD4 T cells after COVID-19. Study-level information: All convalescent patients were nasal swab PCR positive for SARS-CoV-2; eight or nine had mild and one severe disease.

As regards this clonotype: Its antigen is unknown.

Sequenced with the Oncomine TCR Beta short-read assay was DNA taken from cultured CD4+ T cells. The genomic DNA was obtained from cultured CD4+ T cells by extraction with the QIAamp micro DNA kit. TCRdb reprocessed the PCR reads via MiXCR and lists one record per CDR3 protein. The profile covers about 13,000 distinct CDR3 sequences, with roughly 52% appearing a single time and 16% taken by the ten largest. Specified treatment: approximately 11-day PBMC culture with coronavirus spike peptide pools or control peptides (ViraFEST assay). Before TCRs were sequenced, ViraFEST expanded antigen-specific T cells with peptide pools. IL-2 at about 11 IU/ml and peptide pools at 9 to 10 ug/ml were added to PBMCs cultured at two million per well. CDR3 length equals 16 residues. J was trimmed by 1 base and V by 2 bases; bases with no gene match: 4. Germline CDR1 and CDR2: SGHTA and FQGTGA.

This clonotype was obtained from a human donor who had recovered from COVID-19. This chain uses TRBV7-3 with TRBJ2-2; 7 nucleotides align to TRBD1. Specimen: CD4+ T cells from blood, cultured in vitro. The CDR3 sequence is CASSLRPGGNTGELFF. The CDR3 coding sequence is TGTGCCAGCAGCTTACGCCCAGGGGGGAACACCGGGGAGCTGTTTTTT.